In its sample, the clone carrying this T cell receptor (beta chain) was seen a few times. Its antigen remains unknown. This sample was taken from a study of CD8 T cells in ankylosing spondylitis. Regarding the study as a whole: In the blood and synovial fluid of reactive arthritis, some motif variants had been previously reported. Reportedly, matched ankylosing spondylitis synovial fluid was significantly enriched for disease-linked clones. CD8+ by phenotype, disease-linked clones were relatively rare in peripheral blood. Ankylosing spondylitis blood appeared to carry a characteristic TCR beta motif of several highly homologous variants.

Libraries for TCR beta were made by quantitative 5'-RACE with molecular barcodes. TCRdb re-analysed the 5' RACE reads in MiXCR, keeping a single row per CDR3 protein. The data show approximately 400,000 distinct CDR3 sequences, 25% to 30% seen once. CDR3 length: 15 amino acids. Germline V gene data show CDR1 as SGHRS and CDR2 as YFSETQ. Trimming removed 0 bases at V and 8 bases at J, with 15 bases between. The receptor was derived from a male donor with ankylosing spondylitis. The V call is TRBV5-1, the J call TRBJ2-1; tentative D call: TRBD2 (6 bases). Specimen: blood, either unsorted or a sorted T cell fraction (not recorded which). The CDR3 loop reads CASSLETRVGDEQFF. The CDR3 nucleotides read TGCGCCAGCAGCTTGGAGACTAGGGTGGGGGATGAGCAGTTCTTC.